This TCR beta chain was recovered during a study of cytomegalovirus exposure and HLA in healthy donors. This PCR relied on a set of 60 Vbeta primers and 13 Jbeta primers. Assay: immunoSEQ multiplex PCR; the TCRdb copy retains only in-frame clones and omits some. Of some 140,000 clones in the sample, over 65% were seen once. The CDR3 has 13 residues. The junction had 7 bases not matched to a gene; V was cut back by 6 bases and J by 6 bases. Germline V gene sequence: CDR1 LGHNA, CDR2 YNFKEQ. This receptor was obtained from a man aged 18 to 29 in good health and CMV-seropositive. V is TRBV4-2 and J is TRBJ1-2; the match to TRBD1 covers 7 bases. The sample was PBMCs. For the CDR3, the DNA is TGTGCCAGCAGAAACAGGGGTTCAAATGGCTACACCTTC. As protein: CASRNRGSNGYTF.